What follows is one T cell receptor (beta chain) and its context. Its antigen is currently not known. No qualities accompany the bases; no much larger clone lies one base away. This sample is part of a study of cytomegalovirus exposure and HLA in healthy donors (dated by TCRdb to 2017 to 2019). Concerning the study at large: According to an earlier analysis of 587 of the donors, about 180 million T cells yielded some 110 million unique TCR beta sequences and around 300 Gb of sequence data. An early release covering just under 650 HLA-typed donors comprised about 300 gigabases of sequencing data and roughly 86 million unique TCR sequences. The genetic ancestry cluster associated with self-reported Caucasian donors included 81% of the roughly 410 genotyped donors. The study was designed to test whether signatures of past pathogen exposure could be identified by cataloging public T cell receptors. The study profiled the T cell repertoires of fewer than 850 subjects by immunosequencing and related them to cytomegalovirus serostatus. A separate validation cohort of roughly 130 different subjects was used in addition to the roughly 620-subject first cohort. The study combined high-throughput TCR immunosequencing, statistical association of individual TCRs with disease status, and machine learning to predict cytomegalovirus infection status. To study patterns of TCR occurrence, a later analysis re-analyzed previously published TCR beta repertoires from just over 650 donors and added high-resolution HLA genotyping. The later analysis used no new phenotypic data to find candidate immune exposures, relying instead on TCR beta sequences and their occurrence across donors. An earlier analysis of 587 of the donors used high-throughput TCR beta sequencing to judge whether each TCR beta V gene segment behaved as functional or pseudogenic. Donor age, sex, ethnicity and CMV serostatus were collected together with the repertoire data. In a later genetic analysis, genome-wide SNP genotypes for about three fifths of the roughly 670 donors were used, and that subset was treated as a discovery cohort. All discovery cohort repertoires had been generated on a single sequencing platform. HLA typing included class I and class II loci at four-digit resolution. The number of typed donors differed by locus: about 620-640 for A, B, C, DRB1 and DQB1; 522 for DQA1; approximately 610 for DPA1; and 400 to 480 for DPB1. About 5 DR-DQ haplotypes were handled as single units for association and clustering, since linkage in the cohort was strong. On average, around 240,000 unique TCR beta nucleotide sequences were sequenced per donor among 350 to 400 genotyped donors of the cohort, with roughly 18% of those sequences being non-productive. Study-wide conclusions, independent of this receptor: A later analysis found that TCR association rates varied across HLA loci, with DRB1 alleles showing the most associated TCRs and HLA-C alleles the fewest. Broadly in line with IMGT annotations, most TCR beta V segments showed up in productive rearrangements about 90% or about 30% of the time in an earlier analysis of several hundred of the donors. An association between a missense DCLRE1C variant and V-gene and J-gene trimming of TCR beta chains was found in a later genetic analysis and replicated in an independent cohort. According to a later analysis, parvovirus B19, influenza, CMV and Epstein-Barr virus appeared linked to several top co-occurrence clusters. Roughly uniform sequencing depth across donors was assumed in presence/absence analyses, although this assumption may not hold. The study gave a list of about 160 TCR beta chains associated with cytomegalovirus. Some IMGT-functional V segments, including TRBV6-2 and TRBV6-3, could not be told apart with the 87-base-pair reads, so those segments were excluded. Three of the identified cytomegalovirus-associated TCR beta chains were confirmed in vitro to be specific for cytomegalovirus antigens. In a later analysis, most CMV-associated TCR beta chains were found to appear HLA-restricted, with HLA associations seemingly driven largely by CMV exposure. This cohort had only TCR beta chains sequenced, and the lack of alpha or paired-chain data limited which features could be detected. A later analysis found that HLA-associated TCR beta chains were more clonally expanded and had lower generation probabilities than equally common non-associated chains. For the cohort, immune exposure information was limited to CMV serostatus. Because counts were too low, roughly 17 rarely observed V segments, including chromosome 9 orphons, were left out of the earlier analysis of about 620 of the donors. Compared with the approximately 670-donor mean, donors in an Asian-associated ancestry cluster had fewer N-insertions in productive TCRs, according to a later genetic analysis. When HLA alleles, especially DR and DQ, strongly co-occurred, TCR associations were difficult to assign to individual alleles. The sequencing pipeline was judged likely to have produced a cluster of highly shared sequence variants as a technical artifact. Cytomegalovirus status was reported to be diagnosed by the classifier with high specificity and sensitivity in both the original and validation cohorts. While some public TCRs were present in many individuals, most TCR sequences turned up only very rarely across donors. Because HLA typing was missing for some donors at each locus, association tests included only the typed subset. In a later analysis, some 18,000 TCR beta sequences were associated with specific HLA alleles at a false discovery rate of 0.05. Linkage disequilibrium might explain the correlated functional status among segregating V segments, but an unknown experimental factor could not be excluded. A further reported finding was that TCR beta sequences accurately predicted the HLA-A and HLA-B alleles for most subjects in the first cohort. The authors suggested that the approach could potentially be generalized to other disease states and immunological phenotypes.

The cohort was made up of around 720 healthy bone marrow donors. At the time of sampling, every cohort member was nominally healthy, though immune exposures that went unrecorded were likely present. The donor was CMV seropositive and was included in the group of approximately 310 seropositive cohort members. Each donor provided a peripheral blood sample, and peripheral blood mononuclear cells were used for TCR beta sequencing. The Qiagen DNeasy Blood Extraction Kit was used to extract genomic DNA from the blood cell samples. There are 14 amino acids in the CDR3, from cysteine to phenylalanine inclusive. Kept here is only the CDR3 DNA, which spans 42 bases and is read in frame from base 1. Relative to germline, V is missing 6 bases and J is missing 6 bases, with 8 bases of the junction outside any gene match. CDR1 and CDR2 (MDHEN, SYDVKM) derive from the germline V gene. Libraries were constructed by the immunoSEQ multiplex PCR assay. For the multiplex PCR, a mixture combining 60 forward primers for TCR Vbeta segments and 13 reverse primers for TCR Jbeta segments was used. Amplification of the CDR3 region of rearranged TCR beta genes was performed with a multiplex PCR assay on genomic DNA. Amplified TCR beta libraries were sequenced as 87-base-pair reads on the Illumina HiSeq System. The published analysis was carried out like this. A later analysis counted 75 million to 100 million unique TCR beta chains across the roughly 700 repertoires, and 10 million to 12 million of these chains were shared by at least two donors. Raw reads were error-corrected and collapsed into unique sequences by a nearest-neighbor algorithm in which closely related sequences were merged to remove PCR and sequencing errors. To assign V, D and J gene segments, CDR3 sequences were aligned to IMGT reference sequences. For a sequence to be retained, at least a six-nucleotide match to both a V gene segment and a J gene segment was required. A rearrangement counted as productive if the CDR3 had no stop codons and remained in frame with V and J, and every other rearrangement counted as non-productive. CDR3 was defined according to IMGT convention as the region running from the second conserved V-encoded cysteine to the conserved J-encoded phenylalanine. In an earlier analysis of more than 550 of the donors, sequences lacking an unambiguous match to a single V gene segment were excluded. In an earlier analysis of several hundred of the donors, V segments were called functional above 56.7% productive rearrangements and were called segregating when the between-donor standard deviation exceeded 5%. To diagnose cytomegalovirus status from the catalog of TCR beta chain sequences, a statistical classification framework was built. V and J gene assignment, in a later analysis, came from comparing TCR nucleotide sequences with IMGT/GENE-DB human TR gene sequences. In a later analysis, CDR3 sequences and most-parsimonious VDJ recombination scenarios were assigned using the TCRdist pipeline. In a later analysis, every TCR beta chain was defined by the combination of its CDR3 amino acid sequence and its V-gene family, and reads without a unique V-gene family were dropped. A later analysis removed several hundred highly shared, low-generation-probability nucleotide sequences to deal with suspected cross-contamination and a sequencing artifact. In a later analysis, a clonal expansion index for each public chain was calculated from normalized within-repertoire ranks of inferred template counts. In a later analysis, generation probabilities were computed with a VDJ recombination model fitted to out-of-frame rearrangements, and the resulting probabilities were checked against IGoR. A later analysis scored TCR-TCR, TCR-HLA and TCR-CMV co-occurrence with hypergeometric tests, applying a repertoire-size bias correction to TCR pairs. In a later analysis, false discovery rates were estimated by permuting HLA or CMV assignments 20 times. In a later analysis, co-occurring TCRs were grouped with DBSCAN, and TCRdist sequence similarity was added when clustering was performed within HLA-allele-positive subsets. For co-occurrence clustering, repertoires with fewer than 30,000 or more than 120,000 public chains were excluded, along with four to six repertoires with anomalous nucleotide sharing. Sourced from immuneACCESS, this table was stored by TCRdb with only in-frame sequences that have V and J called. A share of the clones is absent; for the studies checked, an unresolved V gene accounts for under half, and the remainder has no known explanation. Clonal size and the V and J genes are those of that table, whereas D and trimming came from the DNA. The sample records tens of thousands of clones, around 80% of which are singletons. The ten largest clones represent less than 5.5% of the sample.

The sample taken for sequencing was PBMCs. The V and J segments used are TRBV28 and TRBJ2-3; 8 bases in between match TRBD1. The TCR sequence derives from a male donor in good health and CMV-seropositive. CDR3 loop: CASRSGTGRDTQYF. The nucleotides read TGTGCCAGCAGATCCGGGACAGGTCGGGATACGCAGTATTTT.